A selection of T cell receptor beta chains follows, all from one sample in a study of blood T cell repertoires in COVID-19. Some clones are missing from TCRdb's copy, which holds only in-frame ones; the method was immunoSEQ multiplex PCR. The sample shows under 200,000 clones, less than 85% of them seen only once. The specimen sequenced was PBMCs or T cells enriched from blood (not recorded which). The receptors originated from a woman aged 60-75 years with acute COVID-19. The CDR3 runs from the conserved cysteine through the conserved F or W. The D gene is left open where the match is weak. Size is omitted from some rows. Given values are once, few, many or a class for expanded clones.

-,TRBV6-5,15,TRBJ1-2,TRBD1,TGTGCCAGCAGGCACCGACAGGGAGCGTCGGCAGGCTACACCTTC,CASRHRQGASAGYTF
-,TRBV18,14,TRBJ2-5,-,TGTGCCAGCTCACCACCGTCGGGTGGGGAGACCCAGTACTTC,CASSPPSGGETQYF
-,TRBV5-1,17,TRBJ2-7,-,TGCGCCAGCAGCTTGGGCTTACAGGTTGCAAGTTCCTACGAGCAGTACTTC,CASSLGLQVASSYEQYF
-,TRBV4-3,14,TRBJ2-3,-,TGCGCCAGCAGCCAAGATCCCCGCAGGGGTACGCAGTATTTT,CASSQDPRRGTQYF
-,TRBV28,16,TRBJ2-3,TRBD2,TGTGCCAGCAGTTTAAGCGGGGGGGCCGTGACAGATACGCAGTATTTT,CASSLSGGAVTDTQYF
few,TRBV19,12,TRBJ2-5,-,TGTGCCAGTAGTGCCGCCCCCGGTACCCAGTACTTC,CASSAAPGTQYF
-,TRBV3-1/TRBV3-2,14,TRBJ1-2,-,TGTGCCAGCAGCCAAGTAGACGCGGGCTATGGCTACACCTTC,CASSQVDAGYGYTF
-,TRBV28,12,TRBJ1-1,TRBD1,TGTGCCAGCAGTTACAGGGGCGCTGAAGCTTTCTTT,CASSYRGAEAFF
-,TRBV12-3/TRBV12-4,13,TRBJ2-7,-,TGTGCCAGCAATCTCAGAGGGTCCTACGAGCAGTACTTC,CASNLRGSYEQYF
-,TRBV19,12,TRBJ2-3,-,TGTGCCAGTAGTATAAGTAAGAGTTCGCAGTATTTT,CASSISKSSQYF
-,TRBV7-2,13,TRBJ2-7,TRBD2,TGTGCCAGCAGCTTGTGGACTAGCTACGAGCAGTACTTC,CASSLWTSYEQYF
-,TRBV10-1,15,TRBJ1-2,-,TGCGCCAGCAGTGACAGCTCTTTCCCCGGGTATGGCTACACCTTC,CASSDSSFPGYGYTF
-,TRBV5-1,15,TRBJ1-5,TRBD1,TGCGCCAGCAGTCTACAGGGGGTGGAGAATCAGCCCCAGCATTTT,CASSLQGVENQPQHF
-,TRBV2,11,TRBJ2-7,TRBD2,TGTGCCTGCTCGGGGGGTTACGAGCAGTACTTC,CACSGGYEQYF
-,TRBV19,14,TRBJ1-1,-,TGTGCCAGTAGTATAGGCAGGGGCCGTGCTGAAGCTTTCTTT,CASSIGRGRAEAFF
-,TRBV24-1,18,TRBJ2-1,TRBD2,TGTGCCACCAGATCTGCCGCCGGGACTAGCGGGAGTCGGAATGAGCAGTTCTTC,CATRSAAGTSGSRNEQFF
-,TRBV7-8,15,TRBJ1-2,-,TGTGCCAGCAGCTTAAGACACCCCACTAACTATGGCTACACCTTC,CASSLRHPTNYGYTF
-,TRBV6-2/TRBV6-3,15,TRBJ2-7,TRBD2,TGTGCCAGCAGTTACGAACTAGCGGGTCCCTACGAGCAGTACTTC,CASSYELAGPYEQYF
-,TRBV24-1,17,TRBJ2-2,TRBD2,TGTGCCACCAGTGATTCCAGCGGGAGGAGATCCGGCGGGGAGCTGTTTTTT,CATSDSSGRRSGGELFF
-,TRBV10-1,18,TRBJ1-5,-,TGCGCCAGCAGTGGCGACTTGACAGAAAGCCTTAGCAATCAGCCCCAGCATTTT,CASSGDLTESLSNQPQHF
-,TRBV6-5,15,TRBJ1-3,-,TGTGCCAGCAGTTACTCGGAGGGCTCTGGAAACACCATATATTTT,CASSYSEGSGNTIYF
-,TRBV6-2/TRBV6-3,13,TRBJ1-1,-,TGTGCCAGCAGTCAGGACAGCTGGACTGAAGCTTTCTTT,CASSQDSWTEAFF
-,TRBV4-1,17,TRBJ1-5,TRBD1,TGCGCCAGCAGCTCAGGGGCGGGACAGGGGAATTATCAGCCCCAGCATTTT,CASSSGAGQGNYQPQHF
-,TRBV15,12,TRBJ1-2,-,TGTGCCACCAGCCCCGCGGGGCGTGGCTACACCTTC,CATSPAGRGYTF
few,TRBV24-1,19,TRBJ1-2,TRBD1,TGTGCCACCAGTGACCCCGGACAGGGAAGGCTAGCTAGGGGCTATGGCTACACCTTC,CATSDPGQGRLARGYGYTF
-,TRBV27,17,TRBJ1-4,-,TGTGCCAGCAGCCGCACTGGCGGGGGACGGCCGAATGAAAAACTGTTTTTT,CASSRTGGGRPNEKLFF
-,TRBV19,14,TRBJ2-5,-,TGTGCCAGTAGTATCTGGGACAATCAAGAGACCCAGTACTTC,CASSIWDNQETQYF
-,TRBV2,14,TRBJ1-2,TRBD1,TGTGCCAGCATCACAGGGGGCGATCCCTATGGCTACACCTTC,CASITGGDPYGYTF
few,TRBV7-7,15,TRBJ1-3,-,TGTGCCAGCGCGGGGGGGAGGGTCGCAGGAAACACCATATATTTT,CASAGGRVAGNTIYF
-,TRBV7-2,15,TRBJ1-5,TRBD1,TGTGCCAGCAGCAAATTCGGACAGGGCAATCAGCCCCAGCATTTT,CASSKFGQGNQPQHF
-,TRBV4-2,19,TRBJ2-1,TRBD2,TGTGCCAGCAGCTTTGCTCCTCAAAGACTAGCGGGATCTTACAATGAGCAGTTCTTC,CASSFAPQRLAGSYNEQFF